This T cell receptor (beta chain) emerged from a study of blood T cell repertoires in COVID-19. TCRdb's table, derived via immunoSEQ multiplex PCR, lists solely in-frame clones and lacks some. The sample holds approximately 250,000 clones; approximately 80% are singletons and the top ten take more than 6%. The V end lost 3 bases, the J end lost 2 bases, and 7 bases lay between the germline ends. The CDR3 has 13 residues. The germline CDR1 and CDR2 sequences are LNHDA and SQIVND (reference sequence). This chain joins TRBV19 and TRBJ1-2; no reliable D call. This TCR derives from a woman in her sixties or seventies with active or convalescent COVID-19. The sequenced sample was peripheral blood. CDR3 region: CASSMWENYGYTF. The CDR3 DNA reads as TGTGCCAGTAGTATGTGGGAGAACTATGGCTACACCTTC.